This TCR beta chain derives from a study of tissue T cells after allogeneic stem cell transplantation. Germline values: CDR1 SEHNR, CDR2 FQNEAQ (reference sequence). The CDR3 extends over 14 amino acids. After removal of 3 bases from V and 2 bases from J, the junction contained 3 bases not matched to a gene. Here immunoSEQ multiplex PCR was the method, and the copy in TCRdb shows in-frame clones only, minus some. Here the sample spans 8,000 to 10,000 clones, approximately 59% being singletons. The origin of this receptor is a woman aged 18 to 55 with breast cancer. The rearrangement joins TRBV7-9 to TRBJ1-1; 7 nucleotides line up with TRBD1. This sample comprised tissue from the ileum, obtained at autopsy. The CDR3 region is CASSFWTGNTEAFF. CDR3 nucleotide sequence: TGTGCCAGCAGCTTTTGGACAGGCAACACTGAAGCTTTCTTT.